Described below is a single T cell receptor (beta chain) sequence and its context. The sample belongs to a study of blood T cells in healthy people across ages. A second about 7 to 12 cycle PCR used barcoded and J-beta primers. In TCRdb, the 5' RACE reads were re-called with MiXCR into one record per CDR3 protein. There are some 700,000 distinct CDR3 sequences in the sample; roughly 47% occur only once, and roughly 20% lies in the top ten. V shed 4 bases, J shed 2 bases, and the junction held 6 bases outside the gene matches. The CDR3 is made up of 15 amino acids. CDR1 MNHEY and CDR2 SMNVEV come from the germline V gene (reference sequence).

The chain carries TRBV27 and TRBJ2-3; 7 nucleotides line up with TRBD1. The sequence derives from an older woman in good health. Sequencing input: blood. In DNA form, the CDR3 reads TGTGCCAGCAGTTGGCGTGGGACAGACACAGATACGCAGTATTTT. This codes for CASSWRGTDTDTQYF.